This T cell receptor beta chain appears in the sequencing data of a study of blood T cell repertoires in COVID-19. Some clones are missing from TCRdb's copy, which holds only in-frame ones; the method was immunoSEQ multiplex PCR. The sample includes under 200,000 clones, 65% to 85% seen only once; the top ten take roughly 3.7%. This clone occurred once. Per the germline V gene, CDR1 is LNHDA and CDR2 is SQIVND (reference sequence). Trimming took 5 bases from V and 2 from J; bases not matched to a gene: 4. The CDR3 totals 14 residues. This receptor was obtained from a woman of 80 years or more with acute or convalescent COVID-19. The J gene is TRBJ1-1, the V gene TRBV19; 8 positions match TRBD1. Sequenced sample: peripheral blood. CDR3 nucleotides: TGTGCCAGTAGTTGGGACAGGACCAACACTGAAGCTTTCTTT. Translated, it gives CASSWDRTNTEAFF.